The clone carrying this T cell receptor beta chain was counted a few times. Between the trimmed V and J ends, which lost 4 bases and 7 bases, there was a span of 11 bases. This CDR3 contains 13 residues. Germline V CDR1 and CDR2: SGHNT, YYREEE (reference sequence). This entry belongs to a study of blood T cell repertoires in COVID-19. Profiling relied on immunoSEQ multiplex PCR, and the TCRdb table lists in-frame clones only, not all of them. The repertoire holds 350,000 or so clones, with about 88% as singletons. The source of this sequence is a woman under 40 who had recovered from COVID-19. The sequencing input was PBMCs or T cells enriched from blood (not recorded which). The J gene is TRBJ2-2, the V gene TRBV5-4, with D possibly TRBD2 on 6 matching bases. This CDR3 reads CASSRGLGGELFF. DNA for the CDR3: TGTGCCAGCAGCAGGGGACTCGGCGGGGAGCTGTTTTTT.